This T cell receptor (beta chain) was identified during a study of shared clonotypes between healthy human individuals. A word on this clone: The identical CDR3 is also encoded by other nucleotide sequences in the sample.

Assay used: immunoSEQ multiplex PCR; TCRdb lists only in-frame clones, some missing. The data hold about 2.4 million clones, with 80% to 95% observed a single time. Sequenced material: naive CD4+ T cells from PBMCs. Subset in this sample: CD45RA+ positively selected. This TCR came from a man in his late teens or twenties in good health. Some clones in this sample may be carry-over from other donors' samples.

The CDR3 DNA reads as TGCGCCAGCAGCCAGGGGGGACAGGGACCTTACGAGCAGTACTTC. This translates into CASSQGGQGPYEQYF. V usage is TRBV4-3 and J usage is TRBJ2-7, with 9 nucleotides matching TRBD1. Germline lookup yields CDR1 LGHNA and CDR2 YSLEER. The CDR3 extends over 15 amino acids. V shed 3 bases and J 4 bases; nucleotides not matched to a gene: 7.